The entry below gives a single TCR beta chain sequence along with its context. The protocol was immunoSEQ multiplex PCR, while the TCRdb copy is restricted to in-frame clones and leaves out a portion. The table has about 230,000 clones, under 85% seen once. The sample comes from a study of blood T cell repertoires in COVID-19. Study in general: Both acute and convalescent COVID-19 samples were obtained from the United States, Italy and Spain. From T cells, B-cell-depleted T cells, or PBMCs came the material, which was cDNA or gDNA.

V dropped 0 bases and J dropped 0 bases, with 15 bases sitting between them. CDR3 length equals 19 residues. Germline V gene lookup returns CDR1 SNHLY and CDR2 FYNNEI. The clonotype was recovered from a woman between 25 and 40 years old with COVID-19, enrolled during active disease. The source material was peripheral blood. V gene TRBV2 combines with J gene TRBJ1-6, with D possibly TRBD1 on 6 matching bases. CDR3 in DNA: TGTGCCAGCAGTGAAGCGACTCCTGGACAGAGCTCCTATAATTCACCCCTCCACTTT. Translating it yields CASSEATPGQSSYNSPLHF.